The 17 T cell receptor beta chains below were found in one sample sequenced in a study of CD8 T cells in Susac syndrome (dated by TCRdb to between 2017 and 2020). The receptor library was made with the immunoSEQ multiplex PCR assay. RNA was extracted using the RNeasy kit, and about 0.45 to 1 ug of the RNA was reverse transcribed with random hexamers. TCRdb reprocessing: public reads trimmed at Q25 with fastp, clones called with MiXCR, in-frame beta chains kept. Duplicate CDR3 protein sequences are folded into a single record with the most common DNA and genes. For this sample the table gives some 160,000 distinct CDR3 sequences, of which more than 90% were detected only once. Less than 0.085% of the sample goes to the ten largest clones. Sample: CD4+ T cells from PBMCs. All receptors derive from a human donor with Susac syndrome.

As concerns this clonotype: One end of the junction varies from germline; a read error may be responsible. The gene calls are TRBV7-3 and TRBJ2-2, with D possibly TRBD2 on 6 matching bases. The CDR3 is 14 amino acids. Looked up from germline, CDR1 is SGHTA and CDR2 is FQGTGA. The CDR3 spells CASSARPLTGDLFF. CDR3 bases: TGTGCCAGCAGCGCTCGACCTTTGACGGGGGACCTGTTTTTT.

This chain joins TRBV18 and TRBJ1-1; D remains ambiguous. Trimming removed 3 bases from V and 1 base from J, with 9 bases in between. Germline V gene lookup returns CDR1 KGHSH and CDR2 LQKENI. CDR3 size: 14 residues. For the CDR3, the DNA is TGTGCCAGCTCACCGAACAGTAGGAACACTGAAGCTTTCTTT. Residues: CASSPNSRNTEAFF.

The rearrangement links TRBV12-3 or TRBV12-4 to TRBJ2-7, with a tentative D call TRBD2 (6 bases). CDR3 length equals 12 residues. V was trimmed by 6 bases and J by 5 bases, leaving 11 bases between them. The CDR3 region has the DNA TGTGCCAGCAGCCCGACTAGGCACGAGCAGTACTTC. Translating gives CASSPTRHEQYF.

The CDR3: CASGAQPQHF. The CDR3 nucleotides read TGTGCCAGCGGGGCTCAGCCCCAGCATTTT. J is TRBJ1-5 and V is TRBV19; D perhaps matches TRBD1 (5 bases). The V end lost 9 bases, the J end lost 6 bases, and 6 bases lay between the germline ends. The CDR3 contains 10 residues. CDR1 and CDR2 from the germline V gene are LNHDA and SQIVND (reference sequence). Full variable domain (remainder filled in from reference TRBV19 and TRBJ1-5): DGGITQSPKYLFRKEGQNVTLSCEQNLNHDAMYWYRQDPGQGLRLIYYSQIVNDFQKGDIAEGYSVSREKKESFPLTVTSAQKNPTAFYLCASGAQPQHFGDGTRLSIL.

The chain uses TRBV24-1 and TRBJ2-7; no clear D gene. The CDR3 consists of 13 residues. The germline V gene has CDR1 KGHDR and CDR2 SFDVKD. V was clipped by 3 bases and J by 8 bases, with 13 bases between them. As DNA, the CDR3 is TGTGCCACCAGTGATATCCAGGATTTCAAGCAGTACTTC. It translates to CATSDIQDFKQYF.

The gene calls are TRBV20-1 and TRBJ1-2; D might be TRBD1 (6 bases). This CDR3 region has 14 residues. Trimming stripped 1 base from V and 3 bases from J, with 12 bases between. CDR1 is DFQATT, CDR2 SNEGSKA, per germline (reference sequence). CDR3: CSARVSGADYGYTF. The CDR3 DNA sequence: TGCAGTGCTAGAGTTTCAGGGGCTGACTATGGCTACACCTTC.

V and J are TRBV18 and TRBJ2-7; D gene unclear. Germline CDR1 and CDR2: KGHSH and LQKENI. The CDR3 covers 14 residues. The V end lost 3 bases, the J end lost 4 bases, and 13 bases lay between the germline ends. In DNA form, the CDR3 reads TGTGCCAGCTCACCCTCCTACTCGGTGTACGAGCAGTACTTC. Its protein is CASSPSYSVYEQYF.

V gene TRBV28 combines with J gene TRBJ2-7; maybe TRBD2 (6 bases). V lost 5 bases and J lost 6, with 20 bases in between. The CDR3 is made up of 15 amino acids. Germline V gives CDR1 MDHEN, CDR2 SYDVKM. DNA for the CDR3: TGTGCCAGCAGTCCCCCCCCGGGGGTGGGTCTCGAGCAGTACTTC. This translates into CASSPPPGVGLEQYF.

This chain links TRBV5-4 with TRBJ2-7; 10 bases line up with TRBD1. The CDR3 contains 16 residues. Germline V gene lookup returns CDR1 SGHNT and CDR2 YYREEE (reference sequence). Trimming at V came to 2 bases and at J to 2 bases, leaving 7 bases not matched to a gene. The CDR3 loop is CASSFISGQGAYEQYF. The CDR3 bases are TGTGCCAGCAGCTTCATATCCGGACAGGGGGCCTACGAGCAGTACTTC.

The V gene is TRBV20-1, the J gene TRBJ2-1; D possibly corresponds to TRBD2 (5 bases). Germline CDR1 and CDR2: DFQATT and SNEGSKA (reference sequence). The V gene lost 0 bases and the J gene lost 0 bases, with 6 bases spanning the gap. CDR3 length: 14 amino acids. The CDR3 sequence: CSARETSSYNEQFF. CDR3 coding DNA: TGCAGTGCTAGAGAAACTAGCTCCTACAATGAGCAGTTCTTC.

This clonotype was seen only once. V usage is TRBV9 and J usage is TRBJ2-1; possible D gene TRBD1, 6 bases. V was pared by 1 base and J by 2 bases, with 10 bases between. Germline CDR1 SGDLS, CDR2 YYNGEE. The CDR3 loop spans 15 amino acids. The CDR3 here is CASSVSAGAYNEQFF. In DNA form, the CDR3 reads TGTGCCAGCAGCGTATCGGCAGGGGCCTACAATGAGCAGTTCTTC. Based on the CDR3 plus reference TRBV9 and TRBJ2-1, the full variable domain is DSGVTQTPKHLITATGQRVTLRCSPRSGDLSVYWYQQSLDQGLQFLIQYYNGEERAKGNILERFSAQQFPDLHSELNLSSLELGDSALYFCASSVSAGAYNEQFFGPGTRLTVL.

CDR3 protein: CASSGDRPYGYTF. The CDR3, as DNA: TGCGCCAGCAGCGGAGACAGGCCCTATGGCTACACCTTC. The chain links TRBV5-1 to TRBJ1-2; weak D call: TRBD1 (6 bases). V was shortened by 4 bases and J by 4 bases, with 11 bases between the two germline ends. CDR3 size: 13 residues. Germline V gene data show CDR1 as SGHRS and CDR2 as YFSETQ.

V gene TRBV29-1 combines with J gene TRBJ1-2; TRBD1 is a possible D gene (5 bases). The CDR3 spans 12 residues. The germline V and J ends were trimmed by 7 bases and 8 bases, with 17 bases remaining between them. Germline V lookup: CDR1 SQVTM, CDR2 ANQGSEA. The CDR3 reads CSAGQGGRGYTF. CDR3 sequence (DNA): TGCAGCGCCGGGCAGGGAGGAAGAGGCTACACCTTC. Complete variable domain (other parts from reference TRBV29-1 and TRBJ1-2): SAVISQKPSRDICQRGTSLTIQCQVDSQVTMMFWYRQQPGQSLTLIATANQGSEATYESGFVIDKFPISRPNLTFSTLTVSNMSPEDSSIYLCSAGQGGRGYTFGSGTRLTVV.

The J gene is TRBJ1-1, the V gene TRBV18, with TRBD1 identical over 8 bases. Losses at the gene ends were 4 bases for V and 8 bases for J; bases not matched to a gene: 9. This CDR3 contains 14 residues. Germline CDR1 and CDR2: KGHSH and LQKENI. The CDR3 coding sequence is TGTGCCAGCTCACGAGTGACAGGGGCCATAGAAGCTTTCTTT. This gives the protein CASSRVTGAIEAFF.

V gene TRBV11-2 combines with J gene TRBJ2-7, with TRBD1 identical over 7 bases. The CDR3 sequence is 18 residues long. V was clipped by 4 bases and J by 5 bases; unmatched bases: 20. CDR1 is SGHAT and CDR2 is FQNNGV in the germline V gene. CDR3 residues: CASSYSRGFISGLDEQYF. Here the CDR3 DNA reads TGTGCCAGCAGCTACAGCAGGGGGTTCATATCGGGCTTAGACGAGCAGTACTTC.

The CDR3 region has the DNA TGTGCCAGCAGGACAGGGGATTTCACCGGGGAGCTGTTTTTT. Encoded protein: CASRTGDFTGELFF. The chain links TRBV12-3 or TRBV12-4 to TRBJ2-2, with TRBD1 matching 8 bases. Germline trimming cut 6 bases from V and 4 bases from J; bases unmatched to any gene: 4. The CDR3 is 14 amino acids.

The V gene is TRBV12-3 or TRBV12-4, the J gene TRBJ2-1; D unclear. CDR3 size: 13 residues. Trimming removed 1 base at V and 7 bases at J, with 8 bases between. CDR3 nucleotide sequence: TGTGCCAGCAGTTTAGTCCCGCTTAATGAGCAGTTCTTC. Translation gives CASSLVPLNEQFF.